This is a list of T cell receptor beta chains from one sample in a study of blood T cell repertoires in COVID-19. This table comes from immunoSEQ multiplex PCR, and its TCRdb copy is limited to in-frame clones, with some not included. Among 130,000 to 150,000 clones listed, almost 80% were seen once. The material sequenced was peripheral blood. These receptors all stem from a man in his forties or fifties with active or convalescent COVID-19. CDR3s include the opening cysteine and the closing phenylalanine or tryptophan. D genes are given only for firm matches. Clone size is not always given. Where it is, it says once, few, many or a class for expanded clones.

V gene,D gene,J gene,clone size,CDR3 protein,CDR3 DNA
TRBV9,TRBD1,TRBJ1-5,few,CASSVGDRVDQPQHF,TGTGCCAGCAGCGTAGGGGACAGGGTCGATCAGCCCCAGCATTTT
TRBV11-2,NA,TRBJ2-7,few,CASSPSPQTYEQYF,TGTGCCAGCAGCCCCTCCCCACAGACCTACGAGCAGTACTTC
TRBV5-1,TRBD1,TRBJ2-7,NA,CASSRGTGMSSYEQYF,TGCGCCAGCAGCAGAGGGACAGGGATGAGCTCCTACGAGCAGTACTTC
TRBV27,TRBD2,TRBJ2-3,NA,CASSPPGLGADTQYF,TGTGCCAGCAGTCCCCCGGGACTAGGGGCAGATACGCAGTATTTT
TRBV12-5,TRBD2,TRBJ2-3,NA,CASGGAGGTDTQYF,TGTGCTAGTGGAGGAGCGGGGGGCACAGATACGCAGTATTTT
TRBV27,NA,TRBJ2-2,NA,CASSYQTGNAGELFF,TGTGCCAGCAGTTACCAAACAGGGAACGCCGGGGAGCTGTTTTTT
TRBV28,TRBD1,TRBJ2-5,NA,CASRRGQGARETQYF,TGTGCCAGCAGAAGAGGACAGGGGGCACGGGAGACCCAGTACTTC
TRBV5-4,NA,TRBJ1-6,NA,CASSFLGGNSPLHF,TGTGCCAGCAGCTTTCTGGGGGGTAATTCACCCCTCCACTTT
TRBV5-1,TRBD2,TRBJ2-1,NA,CASSFPTPTSGRAVNEQFF,TGCGCCAGCAGCTTCCCCACTCCGACTAGCGGGAGGGCCGTCAATGAGCAGTTCTTC
TRBV20-1,NA,TRBJ2-7,NA,CSASWPQGTVEQYF,TGCAGTGCTAGTTGGCCGCAGGGAACCGTCGAGCAGTACTTC
TRBV15,TRBD2,TRBJ2-3,NA,CATSREELAVSTDTQYF,TGTGCCACCAGCCGAGAGGAACTAGCGGTTAGCACAGATACGCAGTATTTT
TRBV29-1,NA,TRBJ1-2,NA,CSAEVGGGGGYTF,TGCAGCGCAGAGGTGGGGGGGGGCGGGGGCTACACCTTC
TRBV2,TRBD1,TRBJ2-5,NA,CASSAGTGGLLGAQYF,TGTGCCAGCAGCGCCGGGACAGGGGGCCTCCTCGGGGCCCAGTACTTC
TRBV7-3,TRBD1,TRBJ2-7,NA,CASSSTGGGEQYF,TGTGCCAGCAGCTCCACAGGGGGCGGGGAGCAGTACTTC
TRBV30,NA,TRBJ1-6,NA,CAWSRSGNSPLHF,TGTGCCTGGAGCCGTTCGGGAAATTCACCCCTCCACTTT
TRBV27,TRBD2,TRBJ2-1,NA,CASRREGGNEQFF,TGTGCCAGCAGGCGGGAGGGGGGGAATGAGCAGTTCTTC
TRBV30,NA,TRBJ2-2,NA,CAWSDLDIGELFF,TGTGCCTGGAGTGATCTCGACATCGGGGAGCTGTTTTTT
TRBV11-2,TRBD1,TRBJ1-2,NA,CASSPGTAINYGYTF,TGTGCCAGCAGCCCCGGGACAGCGATTAACTATGGCTACACCTTC
TRBV6-1,TRBD1,TRBJ2-3,few,CASSDRTGGYTQYF,TGTGCCAGCAGTGATAGAACAGGGGGTTATACGCAGTATTTT
TRBV20-1,TRBD1,TRBJ1-5,NA,CSASPGVHRGRNQPQHF,TGCAGTGCTAGTCCGGGCGTCCACAGGGGGCGTAATCAGCCCCAGCATTTT
TRBV27,TRBD1,TRBJ1-1,once,CANSTGGATSEAFF,TGTGCCAATTCAACAGGGGGCGCTACATCTGAAGCTTTCTTT
TRBV19,TRBD2,TRBJ2-2,NA,CASGSSGRAEGGELFF,TGTGCCAGCGGGTCGAGCGGGAGGGCCGAGGGCGGGGAGCTGTTTTTT
TRBV10-2,TRBD2,TRBJ2-3,NA,CASTLAGSADTQYF,TGCGCCAGCACTTTAGCGGGTAGTGCAGATACGCAGTATTTT
TRBV12-3/TRBV12-4,NA,TRBJ2-1,NA,CASSGGGSNEQFF,TGTGCCAGCAGTGGGGGCGGGAGCAATGAGCAGTTCTTC
TRBV6-2/TRBV6-3,TRBD2,TRBJ2-7,NA,CASSRPGTSGGLTSEQYF,TGTGCCAGCAGCCGTCCCGGGACTAGCGGGGGGCTTACTTCGGAGCAGTACTTC
TRBV10-1,NA,TRBJ2-2,NA,CASTREQGNTIGELFF,TGCGCCAGCACCCGGGAACAGGGAAACACGATCGGGGAGCTGTTTTTT
TRBV5-1,TRBD2,TRBJ2-5,NA,CASSRTRSRSRERGEETQYF,TGCGCCAGCAGCCGCACAAGAAGTCGATCTAGGGAGCGGGGAGAAGAGACCCAGTACTTC
TRBV9,NA,TRBJ2-2,few,CASSVASNTGELFF,TGTGCCAGCAGCGTAGCCTCGAACACCGGGGAGCTGTTTTTT
TRBV24-1,TRBD1,TRBJ2-1,NA,CATSDQFRTGRMYNEQFF,TGTGCCACCAGTGACCAATTTAGGACAGGGAGGATGTACAATGAGCAGTTCTTC
TRBV28,TRBD2,TRBJ2-4,NA,CASISTSGALAKNIQYF,TGTGCCAGCATCTCAACTAGCGGGGCTCTAGCCAAAAACATTCAGTACTTC
TRBV5-1,TRBD1,TRBJ1-1,NA,CASTSPDREQGEAFF,TGCGCCAGCACCTCTCCGGACAGGGAGCAAGGTGAAGCTTTCTTT
TRBV29-1,NA,TRBJ2-1,once,CSVAAEVGNEQFF,TGCAGCGTTGCGGCTGAGGTAGGCAATGAGCAGTTCTTC